This entry lists 5 T cell receptor beta chains sequenced from one sample in a study of T-cell reconstitution after alpha-beta-depleted transplantation in children. Unique molecular identifiers were built into the TCRbeta library. TCRdb reprocessed the PCR reads via MiXCR and lists one record per CDR3 protein. The top ten clones hold about 13% of a sample with approximately 200,000 distinct CDR3 sequences, roughly 15% of them seen once. Sequencing used PBMCs from the stem cell graft donor, obtained from the stem cell graft. These receptor sequences come from a human donor who donated a stem cell graft to a child with acute lymphoblastic leukemia.

This clonotype turned up a few times. The chain's CDR3 is CASSWSYEQYF. The CDR3 coding sequence is TGTGCCAGCAGTTGGAGCTACGAGCAGTACTTC. The V call is TRBV2, the J call TRBJ2-7; D is unresolved. The V gene's germline CDR1 is SNHLY and CDR2 FYNNEI. This CDR3 is 11 amino acids long. Trimming cost V 5 bases and J 3 bases, with 5 bases left between them.

Many counts were recorded for this clonotype. This chain joins TRBV5-1 and TRBJ2-7, with 9 bases that match TRBD1. Germline lookup yields CDR1 SGHRS and CDR2 YFSETQ. There are 16 residues in the CDR3. J gave up 3 bases and V 4 bases, and 11 bases lay outside the gene matches. CDR3 amino acids: CASSIRTGAGGYEQYF. Written as DNA, the CDR3 is TGCGCCAGCAGCATAAGGACAGGGGCAGGCGGCTACGAGCAGTACTTC.

This clonotype was detected ten times or more. The chain combines TRBV20-1 with TRBJ2-3; 8 nucleotides match TRBD2. The J segment lost 2 bases and the V segment lost 1 base, leaving 5 bases of the junction unmatched. The CDR3 is made up of 15 amino acids. The germline V gene encodes CDR1 DFQATT and CDR2 SNEGSKA (reference sequence). The CDR3 nucleotides are TGCAGTGCTAGAGTTCTAGCGGGCTCCACAGATACGCAGTATTTT. Translation: CSARVLAGSTDTQYF.

This sequence joins TRBV5-1 and TRBJ2-5, with 13 bases lining up with TRBD2. Losses at the gene ends were 0 bases for V and 4 bases for J; bases not matched to a gene: 9. Germline CDR1 SGHRS, CDR2 YFSETQ. The CDR3 spans 18 residues. For the CDR3, the DNA is TGCGCCAGCAGCTTGGTTCTCCGGACTAGCGGGAGTGGAGAGACCCAGTACTTC. Translated: CASSLVLRTSGSGETQYF.

The table lists this clonotype with many counts. The J gene is TRBJ2-7, the V gene TRBV20-1; 7 positions match TRBD2. CDR1 is DFQATT and CDR2 is SNEGSKA in the germline V gene (reference sequence). CDR3 length equals 14 residues. After removal of 0 bases from V and 2 bases from J, the junction contained 4 bases not matched to a gene. CDR3 loop: CSARELAKTYEQYF. In DNA form, the CDR3 reads TGCAGTGCTAGAGAACTAGCGAAGACCTACGAGCAGTACTTC.